This TCR beta chain was sequenced for a study of Ad26.COV2.S vaccination and SARS-CoV-2 variants. Overall study: The trial was COV1001 and the donor's arm was Ad26.COV2.S. Once or twice, 56 days apart, Ad26.COV2.S was delivered intramuscularly. Whole-study results and caveats: While placebo recipients had lower spike-specific TCR breadth, vaccine recipients had more.

Noted treatment: 15 to 20 received Ad26.COV2.S at low or high dose, single or two shots; a few received placebo; per-sample allocation not given. Day 63 following the first vaccine or placebo injection was when the samples were taken. Within Boston, the person who donated was an adult of 18-55 years. This clone occurred once. The antigen is not known. The method was immunoSEQ multiplex PCR; TCRdb's version includes in-frame clones alone and lacks a portion of them. The sample yields 350,000 to 500,000 clones, about 92% seen once. Per germline, CDR1 ENHRY and CDR2 SYGVKD. J lost 2 bases, V lost 5 bases, and 2 bases had no gene match. The CDR3 is made up of 15 amino acids.

The source was peripheral blood, collected in a trial of Ad26.COV2.S vaccine versus placebo. This sequence was found in a person aged 18-65 years who received the Ad26.COV2.S COVID-19 vaccine or a placebo. The chain has TRBV10-3 and TRBJ2-1; TRBD2 aligns across 11 bases. The CDR3, as DNA: TGTGCCATCAGTAAGACTAGCGGGGCCTACAATGAGCAGTTCTTC. Translation: CAISKTSGAYNEQFF.